One TCR beta chain is described in this entry. The antigen remains undetermined. 60 Vbeta and 13 Jbeta primers were used in PCR. Produced via immunoSEQ multiplex PCR; TCRdb's table is partial and in-frame only. The top ten hold around 3.2% of the sample, which has approximately 200,000 clones, 60% to 80% seen once. The data are from a study of cytomegalovirus exposure and HLA in healthy donors. Study outcomes and limitations: From TCR beta sequences, most subjects' HLA-A and HLA-B alleles were reportedly predicted accurately. Later analysis associated a missense DCLRE1C variant with TCR beta V- and J-gene trimming.

J lost 8 bases, V lost 5 bases, and 4 bases had no gene match. The V gene's germline CDR1 is SGHRS and CDR2 YFSETQ. CDR3 size: 12 residues. Sequenced material: PBMCs. The genes are TRBV5-1 and TRBJ2-1; 7 positions match TRBD1. The sequence came from a woman in her 30s in good health and CMV-seropositive. The CDR3 loop reads CASRWQGDEQFF. CDR3 nucleotide sequence: TGCGCCAGCAGATGGCAGGGGGATGAGCAGTTCTTC.